These 27 T cell receptor beta chains were all obtained from the same sample, sequenced in a study of blood T cell repertoires in COVID-19. TCRdb's copy holds only in-frame clones and misses some; the assay was immunoSEQ multiplex PCR. The table includes roughly 390,000 clones, about 85% detected once. The sequenced sample consisted of peripheral blood. These TCRs come from a woman aged 18-35 years with acute or convalescent COVID-19.

The CDR3 DNA reads TGTGCCAGTAGTATAGGGCTAGCGAGGAGCACAGATACGCAGTATTTT. Its translation: CASSIGLARSTDTQYF. The V gene is TRBV19, the J gene TRBJ2-3, with a possible D match to TRBD2 (6 bases). Between the trimmed V and J ends, which lost 1 base and 0 bases, there was a span of 11 bases. CDR1 LNHDA and CDR2 SQIVND come from the germline V gene (reference sequence). CDR3 size: 16 residues.

The table lists this clone with a count of one. The gene calls are TRBV27 and TRBJ2-7, with D possibly matching TRBD2 (5 bases). V dropped 0 bases and J dropped 7 bases, with 10 bases sitting between them. The length of the CDR3 is 13 residues. Germline V gene sequence: CDR1 MNHEY, CDR2 SMNVEV (reference sequence). CDR3 nucleotide sequence: TGTGCCAGCAGTTTATCTGGCTCGGGGGAGCAGTACTTC. Its translation is CASSLSGSGEQYF.

The gene calls are TRBV5-1 and TRBJ1-4, with 9 nucleotides matching TRBD1. CDR3 size: 15 residues. The ends lost 1 base at V and 7 bases at J; junction bases unmatched: 5. Germline V gene lookup returns CDR1 SGHRS and CDR2 YFSETQ. CDR3 DNA sequence: TGCGCCAGCAGCTTGACAGGGGGCACGAGTGAAAAACTGTTTTTT. Protein: CASSLTGGTSEKLFF.

The chain links TRBV9 to TRBJ1-5; D is undetermined. Germline-derived CDR1 and CDR2 are SGDLS and YYNGEE. The CDR3 sequence is 16 residues long. The V gene lost 2 bases and the J gene lost 0 bases, with 12 bases spanning the gap. The CDR3 spells CASSVVRKNSNQPQHF. The CDR3 nucleotides are TGTGCCAGCAGCGTGGTCAGGAAAAATAGCAATCAGCCCCAGCATTTT.

This clone appeared a few times. V gene TRBV20-1 combines with J gene TRBJ2-7; D gene uncertain. Per the germline V gene, CDR1 is DFQATT and CDR2 is SNEGSKA (reference sequence). Trimming cost V 0 bases and J 2 bases, with 2 bases left between them. This CDR3 comprises 11 residues. The CDR3, as DNA: TGCAGTGCTAGAGACGCCTACGAGCAGTACTTC. The encoded protein is CSARDAYEQYF.

The genes are TRBV2 and TRBJ1-6; D gene unclear. Germline V gene data show CDR1 as SNHLY and CDR2 as FYNNEI. Trimming removed 4 bases at V and 6 bases at J, with 10 bases between. This CDR3 contains 14 residues. The CDR3 region is CASSGQVINSPLHF. CDR3 nucleotide sequence: TGTGCCAGCAGTGGGCAGGTTATTAATTCACCCCTCCACTTT.

The rearrangement links TRBV4-1 to TRBJ1-1; 8 bases are a match to TRBD1. Germline CDR1 is MGHRA and CDR2 is YSYEKL. The CDR3 runs to 15 residues. Unmatched junction bases numbered 10, after V lost 3 bases and J lost 7 bases. CDR3 region: CASSHLDRVGSEAFF. CDR3 sequence (DNA): TGCGCCAGCAGCCACTTGGACAGGGTGGGAAGTGAAGCTTTCTTT.

This rearrangement joins TRBV5-1 to TRBJ2-1; 9 nucleotides match TRBD2. V shed 1 base, J shed 10 bases, and the junction held 9 bases outside the gene matches. This CDR3 has 15 residues. CDR1 and CDR2 (germline): SGHRS, YFSETQ. CDR3 DNA: TGCGCCAGCAGCTTGTCGAGCGGGAGGTTCCGCGAGCAGTTCTTC. Amino acid sequence: CASSLSSGRFREQFF.

This clone was seen more than once but under ten times. This chain uses TRBV25-1 with TRBJ1-1; D ambiguous. Trimming cost V 4 bases and J 11 bases, with 11 bases left between them. CDR1 is MGHDK and CDR2 is SYGVNS in the germline V gene. The CDR3 runs to 11 residues. The CDR3 DNA reads as TGTGCCAGCAGTGGCTCGGTGAGCGCTTTCTTT. Protein sequence: CASSGSVSAFF.

Here the CDR3 DNA reads TGTGCCAGCACCAACATACAGGGTGGCGAAAAACTGTTTTTT. Translated, it gives CASTNIQGGEKLFF. The gene calls are TRBV7-2 and TRBJ1-4; tentatively, D is TRBD1 (6 bases). The CDR3 contains 14 residues. Germline CDR1 reads SGHTA; CDR2 reads FQGNSA. Deletions cut 7 bases from V and 8 bases from J, with 17 bases between. Supplemented by reference TRBV7-2 and TRBJ1-4, the full variable domain reads GAGVSQSPSNKVTEKGKDVELRCDPISGHTALYWYRQSLGQGLEFLIYFQGNSAPDKSGLPSDRFSAERTGGSVSTLTIQRTQQEDSAVYLCASTNIQGGEKLFFGSGTQLSVL.

This clone was detected only once. This chain uses TRBV27 with TRBJ1-5; no clear D. CDR1 is MNHEY, CDR2 SMNVEV, per germline (reference sequence). The CDR3 runs 12 residues. Trimming shortened V by 6 bases and J by 4 bases, and 7 bases separated the two germline ends. CDR3 in amino acids: CASRSTNQPQHF. The CDR3, as DNA: TGTGCCAGCAGGTCTACTAATCAGCCCCAGCATTTT.

This clone appeared once. The chain is built from TRBV4-1 and TRBJ2-7; 8 nucleotides agree with TRBD1. CDR1 is MGHRA and CDR2 is YSYEKL in the germline V gene. This CDR3 has 14 residues. The J segment lost 9 bases and the V segment lost 1 base, leaving 8 bases of the junction unmatched. The CDR3 DNA reads TGCGCCAGCAGCCAAGGGGGACAGGATGCCCGGCAGTACTTC. Its translation: CASSQGGQDARQYF.

This chain connects TRBV6-5 to TRBJ2-3, with a weak D call TRBD2 (6 bases). V lost 6 bases to trimming and J lost 9 bases, with 19 bases between them. This CDR3 spans 14 amino acids. The germline V gene has CDR1 MNHEY and CDR2 SVGAGI. This CDR3 reads CASSQPGTGGTQYF. The CDR3 DNA is TGTGCCAGCAGCCAACCCGGGACTGGGGGAACGCAGTATTTT.

The V and J genes are TRBV4-2 and TRBJ2-7; TRBD1 agrees at 7 bases. The CDR3 runs 14 residues. With V trimmed by 2 bases and J by 0 bases, 1 base remained unmatched. CDR1 is LGHNA and CDR2 is YNFKEQ in the germline V gene. The CDR3 spells CASSQRDSSYEQYF. In nucleotides, the CDR3 is TGTGCCAGCAGCCAACGGGACAGCTCCTACGAGCAGTACTTC.

The genes are TRBV10-1 and TRBJ2-3, with TRBD2 as a possible D gene (6 bases). The CDR3 loop spans 18 amino acids. CDR1 WNHNN and CDR2 SYGVQD come from the germline V gene (reference sequence). The V and J ends lost 0 bases and 2 bases respectively, with 18 bases between them. The CDR3 is CASSESGFGRDTTDTQYF. CDR3 nucleotide sequence: TGCGCCAGCAGTGAGTCGGGATTTGGGCGGGATACCACAGATACGCAGTATTTT.

This chain connects TRBV11-3 to TRBJ2-3; 8 bases line up with TRBD2. The CDR3 consists of 14 residues. Germline V gene data show CDR1 as SGHNT and CDR2 as YENEEA. Trimming at V came to 1 base and at J to 3 bases, leaving 0 bases not matched to a gene. Written as DNA, the CDR3 is TGTGCCAGCAGCTTAGGACTAGCGACAGATACGCAGTATTTT. This gives the protein CASSLGLATDTQYF.

This rearrangement joins TRBV11-2 to TRBJ2-3; possibly TRBD1 for D (5 bases). The CDR3 covers 15 residues. Deletions cut 1 base from V and 1 base from J, with 9 bases between. Germline V gene sequence: CDR1 SGHAT, CDR2 FQNNGV. CDR3 DNA: TGTGCCAGCAGCTTAGGTTTAGGGGGCACAGATACGCAGTATTTT. This translates into CASSLGLGGTDTQYF.

V and J are TRBV4-1 and TRBJ1-1; maybe TRBD1 (6 bases). Germline V lookup: CDR1 MGHRA, CDR2 YSYEKL. Trimming took off 0 bases at V and 1 base at J, with 12 bases between the two ends. This CDR3 has 16 residues. CDR3 protein: CASSQDGRTANTEAFF. CDR3 sequence (DNA): TGCGCCAGCAGCCAAGATGGAAGGACAGCGAACACTGAAGCTTTCTTT.

The rearrangement uses TRBV28 and TRBJ2-5; 8 bases match TRBD2. The germline V gene has CDR1 MDHEN and CDR2 SYDVKM. V dropped 2 bases and J dropped 4; count of bases not matched to a gene: 6. This CDR3 contains 15 residues. In DNA, the CDR3 is TGTGCCAGCAGTTTACCCGGGAGCGGGGGAGAGACCCAGTACTTC. It encodes CASSLPGSGGETQYF.

The CDR3 nucleotides are TGCGCCAGCAGTCCTTTAACAGGGGAATTTGCCAATGAGCAGTTCTTC. Translated: CASSPLTGEFANEQFF. This chain uses TRBV4-1 with TRBJ2-1; 7 nucleotides align to TRBD1. Germline values: CDR1 MGHRA, CDR2 YSYEKL. The CDR3 consists of 16 residues. V shed 6 bases and J 6 bases; nucleotides not matched to a gene: 14.

This sequence joins TRBV5-6 and TRBJ2-7; 8 bases agree with TRBD1. Germline trimming cut 2 bases from V and 6 bases from J; bases unmatched to any gene: 10. This CDR3 has 15 amino acids. The V gene's germline CDR1 is SGHDT and CDR2 YYEEEE. CDR3 DNA sequence: TGTGCCAGCAGCTTAACCGCCGGGACAGGAGGCGAGCAGTACTTC. Its protein product is CASSLTAGTGGEQYF.

CDR3 sequence reads: CAIRGQGMITDTQYF. The CDR3 nucleotides are TGTGCCATCAGGGGACAGGGGATGATCACAGATACGCAGTATTTT. The chain is built from TRBV10-3 and TRBJ2-3; 10 nucleotides agree with TRBD1. The V gene end was trimmed by 6 bases and the J gene end by 2 bases; junction bases not matched to a gene: 5. Germline V CDR1 and CDR2: ENHRY, SYGVKD. The length of the CDR3 is 15 residues.

CDR3 loop: CAISESRGRGNEKLFF. CDR3 DNA: TGTGCCATCAGTGAAAGTAGGGGCCGAGGTAATGAAAAACTGTTTTTT. V gene TRBV10-3 combines with J gene TRBJ1-4, with a possible D match to TRBD1 (5 bases). Germline-derived CDR1 and CDR2 are ENHRY and SYGVKD. The CDR3 has 16 amino acids. The V end was cut by 3 bases, the J end by 4 bases, with 15 bases between.

V is TRBV6-4 and J is TRBJ2-1; D is perhaps TRBD2 (7 bases). There are 15 residues in the CDR3. Trimming shortened V by 1 base and J by 9 bases, and 16 bases separated the two germline ends. The germline gives CDR1 MRHNA, CDR2 SNTAGT. CDR3: CASSDLGGGGTEQFF. DNA of the CDR3: TGTGCCAGCAGTGACTTAGGGGGGGGCGGAACTGAGCAGTTCTTC.

V gene TRBV6-6 combines with J gene TRBJ1-5, with TRBD1 matching over 9 bases. CDR1 is MNHNY, CDR2 SVGAGI, per germline (reference sequence). Trimming took 4 bases from V and 5 from J; bases not matched to a gene: 9. The CDR3 runs 16 residues. This chain's CDR3 is CASSSRTGAVDQPQHF. The CDR3 bases are TGTGCCAGCAGTTCCAGGACAGGGGCGGTGGATCAGCCCCAGCATTTT.

The rearrangement joins TRBV24-1 to TRBJ2-1; D gene uncertain. Trimming removed 4 bases from V and 6 bases from J, with 9 bases in between. Germline V lookup: CDR1 KGHDR, CDR2 SFDVKD. The CDR3 runs to 13 residues. The CDR3 sequence is CATSDPGFNEQFF. CDR3 bases: TGTGCCACCAGTGACCCCGGGTTCAATGAGCAGTTCTTC.

V and J are TRBV9 and TRBJ1-1; 8 bases match TRBD1. The V segment lost 4 bases and the J segment 5 bases; nucleotides outside the gene matches: 10. The CDR3 is 15 residues long. CDR1 and CDR2 (germline): SGDLS, YYNGEE. The CDR3 here is CASSPPTGEGTEAFF. The DNA for the CDR3 is TGTGCCAGCAGCCCCCCGACAGGGGAGGGGACTGAAGCTTTCTTT.